These 10 T cell receptor beta chains were sequenced from one sample in a study of beta chain features in type 1 diabetes. Study results and limitations: Shortening that was moderate but significant affected the TCRB CDR3s of Type 1 diabetes patients in all four CD4+ subsets.

Their specific antigens are unknown. All of the isolated RNA was reverse transcribed, so expressed TCRB transcripts were sequenced. Measured with immunoSEQ multiplex PCR; TCRdb has only the in-frame clones, and not every one. Of around 710,000 clones in the sample, roughly an eighth were seen once. Sequenced sample: naive CD4+ T cells from blood. These receptors were collected from a man aged 30 to 45 with type 1 diabetes.

This clone has only a few counts. This chain links TRBV29-1 with TRBJ1-5, with a tentative D call TRBD1 (6 bases). The CDR3 contains 14 residues. Trimming took 6 bases from V and 0 from J, leaving 12 bases between them. Germline V gives CDR1 SQVTM, CDR2 ANQGSEA. The CDR3 bases are TGCAGCGTAGTACAGGGTTTTAGCAATCAGCCCCAGCATTTT. Its translation is CSVVQGFSNQPQHF.

This clone was seen more than once but under ten times. The rearrangement links TRBV7-2 to TRBJ2-1; D gene unclear. Per the germline V gene, CDR1 is SGHTA and CDR2 is FQGNSA. This CDR3 region has 14 residues. V was shortened by 4 bases and J by 0 bases, with 7 bases between the two germline ends. CDR3: CASSSQSSYNEQFF. The DNA of the CDR3 is TGTGCCAGCAGCTCCCAGAGCTCCTACAATGAGCAGTTCTTC.

This clone was counted only a few times. In nucleotides, the CDR3 is TGTGCCAGCAGCATAGACACGGGGCAGTACTTC. It is translated as CASSIDTGQYF. This sequence joins TRBV7-2 and TRBJ2-7; no clear D gene. There are 11 residues in the CDR3. V dropped 5 bases and J dropped 9 bases, with 11 bases sitting between them. The germline V gene encodes CDR1 SGHTA and CDR2 FQGNSA.

On this clone: One base away lies a much larger clone, so this may be a sequencing read error. V gene TRBV7-2 combines with J gene TRBJ1-3, with unresolved D. There are 14 residues in the CDR3. Trimming cost V 1 base and J 0 bases, with 4 bases left between them. Germline CDR1 SGHTA, CDR2 FQGNSA. The CDR3 protein is CASSLGPSGNTIYF. For the CDR3, the DNA is TGTGCCAGCAGCTTAGGCCCCTCTGGAAACACCATATATTTT.

The rearrangement joins TRBV29-1 to TRBJ2-7; no firm D call. The V end lost 4 bases, the J end lost 6 bases, and 13 bases lay between the germline ends. The CDR3 has 12 amino acids. Germline CDR1 and CDR2: SQVTM and ANQGSEA. This chain's CDR3 is CSVGGPLSEQYF. Here the CDR3 DNA reads TGCAGCGTTGGAGGTCCCCTGTCCGAGCAGTACTTC.

On this clone itself: Other DNA sequences in the same sample also yield this CDR3. The gene calls are TRBV5-1 and TRBJ2-3; 7 bases align to TRBD1. Germline CDR1 reads SGHRS; CDR2 reads YFSETQ. Trimming cost V 4 bases and J 6 bases; bases outside gene matches: 2. This CDR3 is 12 amino acids long. The CDR3 region is CASSLQGDTQYF. The CDR3, as DNA: TGCGCCAGCAGCCTACAGGGGGATACGCAGTATTTT.

This clone has more than one count but fewer than ten. This sequence joins TRBV7-3 and TRBJ2-5; no clear D gene. The CDR3 contains 16 residues. Trimming removed 5 bases from V and 5 bases from J, with 21 bases in between. Germline CDR1 SGHTA, CDR2 FQGTGA. The CDR3 DNA sequence: TGTGCCAGCAGCCCTGGGTCTATCTCCGCCGGGGAGACCCAGTACTTC. This translates into CASSPGSISAGETQYF.

In its sample, this clone was seen a few times. V gene TRBV9 combines with J gene TRBJ1-2; 8 bases line up with TRBD1. Trimming at V came to 0 bases and at J to 4 bases, leaving 5 bases not matched to a gene. Germline V gene data show CDR1 as SGDLS and CDR2 as YYNGEE. The CDR3 sequence is 15 residues long. The CDR3 region is CASSVEAGGTYGYTF. In nucleotides, the CDR3 is TGTGCCAGCAGCGTAGAGGCAGGGGGCACCTATGGCTACACCTTC. Full variable domain (remainder filled in from reference TRBV9 and TRBJ1-2): DSGVTQTPKHLITATGQRVTLRCSPRSGDLSVYWYQQSLDQGLQFLIQYYNGEERAKGNILERFSAQQFPDLHSELNLSSLELGDSALYFCASSVEAGGTYGYTFGSGTRLTVV.

This chain links TRBV29-1 with TRBJ2-3; 7 bases match TRBD1. Trimming removed 8 bases from V and 0 bases from J; junction bases left unmatched: 8. The germline CDR1 and CDR2 sequences are SQVTM and ANQGSEA. This CDR3 has 14 amino acids. CDR3 loop: CSSRGQTSTDTQYF. The CDR3 DNA reads as TGCAGCTCTCGGGGACAGACAAGCACAGATACGCAGTATTTT.

A few counts support this clone. The chain combines TRBV7-2 with TRBJ2-4; a possible D gene is TRBD1 (6 bases). The CDR3 has 14 residues. Trimming cost V 1 base and J 12 bases, with 16 bases left between them. Germline V lookup: CDR1 SGHTA, CDR2 FQGNSA. CDR3 nucleotide sequence: TGTGCCAGCAGCTTAGTTGCAGGGGACACTTCTCAGTACTTC. Encoded protein: CASSLVAGDTSQYF.